A single sample is the source of the 28 T cell receptor beta chains below, sequenced in a study of T cell clonality in common variable immunodeficiency (dated by TCRdb to 2014 to 2015). Receptor amplification or capture employed the immunoSEQ multiplex PCR assay. Imported from immuneACCESS, the table was reduced by TCRdb to in-frame sequences with V and J called. These copies leave out some clones; in studies compared against another copy, an unresolved V gene accounts for under half, and the cause of the remainder is not known. This sample is represented by 42,000 or so clones, with no singletons among them. Together, the top ten hold over 1.1% of the sample. Input material: peripheral blood mononuclear cells. Every receptor here comes from a person between 18 and 69 years old in good health.

This clone has a count of ten or more. The sequenced part of the CDR3 DNA is TGTGCCAGCCAGGGAGATGAG. Translating it yields CASQGDE. The whole CDR3 reads CASQGDEQFF. The V and J genes are TRBV2 and TRBJ2-1, with D possibly called TRBD1 or TRBD2 (5 bases each). With the read ending 3 residues before the CDR3 end, the germline J gene is used to fill in that end. The CDR3 has 10 amino acids. The V end lost 8 bases, the J end lost 8 bases, and 7 bases lay between the germline ends. Germline V gene sequence: CDR1 SNHLY, CDR2 FYNNEI.

This clone has a count of ten or more. The read falls 3 residues short of the CDR3 end, and the missing part is taken from the germline J gene. V usage is TRBV12-3 or TRBV12-4 and J usage is TRBJ2-1; TRBD2 agrees at 12 bases. The CDR3 extends over 16 amino acids. The ends lost 6 bases at V and 8 bases at J; junction bases unmatched: 11. The part of the CDR3 DNA that was read is TGTGCCAGCAGAATACGACTAGCGGGAGTAGTTGATGAG. It translates to CASRIRLAGVVDE. The complete CDR3 sequence is CASRIRLAGVVDEQFF.

As concerns this clone: The read falls 3 residues short of the CDR3 end, and the missing part is taken from the germline J gene. The chain uses TRBV30 and TRBJ1-1; D perhaps matches TRBD1 (5 bases). Trimming pared 4 bases from V and 5 bases from J, leaving 20 bases between. The germline gives CDR1 GTSNPN, CDR2 SVGIG (reference sequence). This CDR3 has 15 amino acids. CDR3 protein: CAWKADGGKGTEAFF. The CDR3 DNA, read in part, is TGTGCCTGGAAGGCCGACGGGGGGAAGGGGACTGAA.

Of note for this clone: Read sequence stops 3 residues before the CDR3 end, and the germline J gene provides the missing end. The genes are TRBV5-1 and TRBJ2-5; 10 nucleotides line up with TRBD2. Per germline, CDR1 SGHRS and CDR2 YFSETQ. V shed 0 bases, J shed 1 base, and the junction held 0 bases outside the gene matches. The CDR3 runs 15 residues. The CDR3 sequence: CASSLGTSGQETQYF. CDR3 DNA (partial): TGCGCCAGCAGCTTGGGGACTAGCGGCCAAGAGACC.

This clone occurred many times. The CDR3 goes on 3 residues after the read ends, and that part is filled in from the germline J gene. The rearrangement uses TRBV28 and TRBJ2-2; 12 nucleotides align to TRBD2. Germline V CDR1 and CDR2: MDHEN, SYDVKM. Germline trimming cut 6 bases from V and 4 bases from J; bases unmatched to any gene: 6. The CDR3 spans 16 residues. Here the CDR3 reads CASSFRLAGVTGELFF. The DNA read from the CDR3 is TGTGCCAGCAGCTTCCGACTAGCGGGAGTCACCGGGGAG. Supplemented by reference TRBV28 and TRBJ2-2, the full variable domain reads DVKVTQSSRYLVKRTGEKVFLECVQDMDHENMFWYRQDPGLGLRLIYFSYDVKMKEKGDIPEGYSVSREKKERFSLILESASTNQTSMYLCASSFRLAGVTGELFFGEGSRLTVL.

Concerning this clone itself: Sequencing ends 3 residues short of the CDR3 end; the germline J gene provides the rest. Additional DNA sequences in this sample encode the identical CDR3. The chain carries TRBV7-9 and TRBJ1-5, with D maybe TRBD1 (6 bases). Looked up from germline, CDR1 is SEHNR and CDR2 is FQNEAQ (reference sequence). The germline V and J ends were trimmed by 5 bases and 4 bases, with 9 bases remaining between them. The CDR3 loop spans 13 amino acids. The CDR3 here is CASSRGGNQPQHF. Partial CDR3 DNA: TGTGCCAGCAGCAGGGGGGGGAATCAGCCC.

This clone was recorded many times. The sequence runs out 3 residues before the end of the CDR3; the remainder is reconstructed from the germline J gene. The rearrangement uses TRBV28 and TRBJ2-1, with 13 bases that match TRBD2. Germline CDR1 is MDHEN and CDR2 is SYDVKM. The J segment lost 5 bases and the V segment lost 3 bases, leaving 13 bases of the junction unmatched. This CDR3 is 19 amino acids long. The CDR3 loop reads CASSFGGLLAGGSDNEQFF. CDR3 DNA (partial): TGTGCCAGCAGTTTTGGGGGGTTACTAGCGGGAGGGAGCGACAATGAG.

This clone showed up many times. At one end, the junction sequence differs from germline, possibly due to a read error. The CDR3 bases that were read are TGCGCCAGCAGCCAAGGGAAGGGTTCCGACGGATCTCGGAATACG. The encoded protein is CASSQGKGSDGSRNT. The entire CDR3 reads CASSQGKGSDGSRNTQYF. The rearrangement uses TRBV4-2 and TRBJ2-3, with D unresolved. The read gets to within 3 residues of the CDR3 end, and the germline J gene fills in the rest. The CDR3 spans 18 residues. Germline V lookup: CDR1 LGHNA, CDR2 YNFKEQ.

In this sample, this clone turned up many times. With the read ending 3 residues before the CDR3 end, the germline J gene is used to fill in that end. The chain uses TRBV4-1 and TRBJ1-5, with no clear D. The V gene lost 1 base and the J gene lost 4 bases, with 11 bases spanning the gap. In germline, CDR1 is MGHRA, CDR2 YSYEKL. CDR3 size: 15 residues. Partial CDR3 DNA: TGCGCCAGCAGCCAAGCAGAGGGCTGGAATCAGCCC. Translation: CASSQAEGWNQP. The whole CDR3 protein is CASSQAEGWNQPQHF.

This clone was seen ten or more times. The read finishes 3 residues shy of the CDR3 end, and the germline J gene is used to complete it. The rearrangement uses TRBV20-1 and TRBJ2-3; 8 bases align to TRBD2. There are 14 residues in the CDR3. J was trimmed by 0 bases and V by 6 bases; bases with no gene match: 5. The germline CDR1 and CDR2 sequences are DFQATT and SNEGSKA (reference sequence). The CDR3 reads CSASSGSSTDTQYF. CDR3 bases read: TGCAGTGCCAGCAGCGGGAGCAGCACAGATACG.

There are a few counts of this clone. The read gets to within 3 residues of the CDR3 end, and the germline J gene fills in the rest. The V call is TRBV18, the J call TRBJ1-2; D might be TRBD1 (6 bases). This CDR3 has 15 residues. Germline CDR1 and CDR2: KGHSH and LQKENI. CDR3 DNA, as far as it was read: TGTGCCAGCTCACCACCGTTGCGGGGGGGCAATGAC. It codes for CASSPPLRGGND. The full CDR3 protein is CASSPPLRGGNDYTF.

This clone showed up many times. Coverage ceases 3 residues before the CDR3 finishes, and the germline J gene fills in the end. The genes are TRBV7-6 and TRBJ2-7; 10 nucleotides match TRBD2. With 2 bases clipped from V and 4 bases from J, the junction kept 5 bases outside the gene matches. The CDR3 contains 15 residues. CDR1 is SGHVS and CDR2 is FNYEAQ in the germline V gene. CDR3 sequence reads: CASSLTSGVRYEQYF. The sequenced part of the CDR3 DNA is TGTGCCAGCAGCTTAACTAGCGGGGTACGATACGAG.

A remark on this clone: From the germline J gene comes the end of the CDR3, since the read stops 3 residues before it. This chain uses TRBV30 with TRBJ2-5; TRBD1 might be the D (7 bases). Germline assignment: CDR1 GTSNPN and CDR2 SVGIG (reference sequence). V lost 2 bases to trimming and J lost 7 bases, with 11 bases between them. The length of the CDR3 is 12 residues. This chain's CDR3 is CAWSTGDWTQYF. The sequenced CDR3 bases are TGTGCCTGGAGTACAGGGGACTGGACC. Full variable domain (outside the CDR3, taken from reference TRBV30 and TRBJ2-5): SQTIHQWPATLVQPVGSPLSLECTVEGTSNPNLYWYRQAAGRGLQLLFYSVGIGQISSEVPQNLSASRPQDRQFILSSKKLLLSDSGFYLCAWSTGDWTQYFGPGTRLLVL.

This clone showed up many times. The DNA ends 3 residues before the CDR3 does, and the rest of the CDR3 is filled in from the germline J gene. Other DNA sequences in the same sample also yield this CDR3. This chain connects TRBV20-1 to TRBJ2-3; D might be TRBD2 (5 bases). The CDR3 consists of 15 residues. Trimming took 1 base from V and 4 from J, leaving 15 bases between them. Looked up from germline, CDR1 is DFQATT and CDR2 is SNEGSKA (reference sequence). The CDR3 spells CSARGAGGHADTQYF. CDR3 bases read: TGCAGTGCTAGAGGGGCGGGTGGGCATGCAGATACG.

This clone was observed at least ten times. The CDR3 end falls 3 residues outside the read, so it is completed with the germline J gene. The genes are TRBV29-1 and TRBJ2-3; the D gene could be TRBD1 or TRBD2 (8 bases each). The CDR3 contains 15 residues. The germline gives CDR1 SQVTM, CDR2 ANQGSEA. V dropped 5 bases and J dropped 0 bases, with 15 bases sitting between them. This chain's CDR3 is CSVSGGGRSTDTQYF. The CDR3 DNA, read in part, is TGCAGCGTTTCAGGGGGCGGGAGGAGCACAGATACG.

This clone was counted ten times or more. The read finishes 3 residues shy of the CDR3 end, and the germline J gene is used to complete it. The chain has TRBV18 and TRBJ2-7, with D tentatively TRBD1 or TRBD2 (5 bases each). The CDR3 length is 15 residues. V lost 4 bases to trimming and J lost 6 bases, with 19 bases between them. CDR1 and CDR2 from the germline V gene are KGHSH and LQKENI. The CDR3 protein is CASSRGAAPQSEQYF. Incomplete CDR3 DNA: TGTGCCAGCTCACGAGGGGCGGCTCCACAATCCGAG. The full variable domain, completed using reference TRBV18 and TRBJ2-7, is NAGVMQNPRHLVRRRGQEARLRCSPMKGHSHVYWYRQLPEEGLKFMVYLQKENIIDESGMPKERFSAEFPKEGPSILRIQQVVRGDSAAYFCASSRGAAPQSEQYFGPGTRLTVT.

This clone has a count of ten or more. The CDR3 extends 3 residues past the end of the read, so its final part is completed from the germline J gene. The chain uses TRBV11-3 and TRBJ2-1, with TRBD2 matching 7 bases. CDR3 size: 15 residues. V was clipped by 5 bases and J by 2 bases; unmatched bases: 6. Per germline, CDR1 SGHNT and CDR2 YENEEA. CDR3: CASSTTSSAYNEQFF. The DNA read from the CDR3 is TGTGCCAGCAGCACGACTAGCTCGGCCTACAATGAG.

There are many counts of this clone. The read ends 3 residues before the CDR3 terminus; that terminus is restored from the germline J gene. This chain connects TRBV6-4 to TRBJ2-2, with a possible D match to TRBD1 (5 bases). Trimming shortened V by 3 bases and J by 0 bases, and 8 bases separated the two germline ends. Germline V lookup: CDR1 MRHNA, CDR2 SNTAGT. This CDR3 has 15 amino acids. The CDR3: CASSEGAPNTGELFF. The part of the CDR3 DNA that was read is TGTGCCAGCAGTGAAGGGGCGCCGAACACCGGGGAG.

This clone was counted many times. The read terminates 3 residues ahead of where the CDR3 ends, so the germline J gene completes it. This chain uses TRBV4-1 with TRBJ2-2, with a possible D match to TRBD1 (5 bases). The CDR3 totals 16 residues. Per the germline V gene, CDR1 is MGHRA and CDR2 is YSYEKL. V gave up 2 bases and J gave up 8 bases, with 18 bases separating them. The part of the CDR3 DNA that was read is TGCGCCAGCAGCCAATCAACAGGATCCCCAGGTGGGGAG. This encodes CASSQSTGSPGGE. The whole CDR3 reads CASSQSTGSPGGELFF.

This clone showed up many times. The CDR3 extends 3 residues past the end of the read, so its final part is completed from the germline J gene. The genes are TRBV14 and TRBJ2-3; 10 positions agree with TRBD2. Germline V lookup: CDR1 SGHDN, CDR2 FVKESK. V was clipped by 1 base and J by 6 bases; unmatched bases: 4. The CDR3 length is 15 residues. The CDR3 loop reads CASSQAASGSDTQYF. Partial CDR3 DNA: TGTGCCAGCAGCCAAGCGGCTAGCGGGAGTGATACG.

This clone was observed at least ten times. The CDR3 end lies 3 residues beyond the end of the read and is filled in from the germline J gene. The V gene is TRBV5-1, the J gene TRBJ1-2; possible D gene TRBD1, 6 bases. The CDR3 sequence is 13 residues long. CDR1 is SGHRS and CDR2 is YFSETQ in the germline V gene. Here the CDR3 reads CASSSGDRLSYTF. The part of the CDR3 DNA that was read is TGCGCCAGCAGCTCGGGAGACAGGTTGAGC.

In its sample, this clone was seen a few times. A much bigger clone sits one base away, suggesting this may be a read error. The observed sequence ends 3 residues before the CDR3 terminus, with the missing tail filled in from the germline J gene. The J gene is TRBJ1-5, the V gene TRBV30; D might be TRBD1 (5 bases). This CDR3 has 12 residues. Germline V lookup: CDR1 GTSNPN, CDR2 SVGIG (reference sequence). Partial CDR3 DNA: TGTGCCGGGACCCGCCGACAGCTCCCC. Its translation is CAGTRRQLP. The full CDR3 protein is CAGTRRQLPQHF.

This clone was observed many times. The read terminates 3 residues before the CDR3 end, so the remaining end is supplied by the germline J gene. The rearrangement joins TRBV7-9 to TRBJ2-1; 12 bases line up with TRBD2. The CDR3 totals 15 residues. Germline V gives CDR1 SEHNR, CDR2 FQNEAQ (reference sequence). Trimming cost V 4 bases and J 8 bases; bases outside gene matches: 6. Incomplete CDR3 DNA: TGTGCCAGCAGCTGGGGACTAGCGGGCCTAGATGAG. Translated, it gives CASSWGLAGLDE. The CDR3 as a whole reads CASSWGLAGLDEQFF.

This clone has ten or more counts. The CDR3 end is not reached by the read, which stops 3 residues before it; the germline J gene fills it in. The rearrangement joins TRBV14 to TRBJ2-1; a weak D match, TRBD2 (6 bases). The CDR3 has 18 amino acids. V shed 0 bases and J shed 5 bases, with 20 bases lying between them. The V gene's germline CDR1 is SGHDN and CDR2 FVKESK. The CDR3 here is CASSQDTGRGQPHNEQFF. The CDR3 DNA, read in part, is TGTGCCAGCAGCCAAGATACGGGGCGGGGCCAGCCCCACAATGAG. The full variable domain, with the rest looked up from reference TRBV14 and TRBJ2-1, is EAGVTQFPSHSVIEKGQTVTLRCDPISGHDNLYWYRRVMGKEIKFLLHFVKESKQDESGMPNNRFLAERTGGTYSTLKVQPAELEDSGVYFCASSQDTGRGQPHNEQFFGPGTRLTVL.

This clone came up many times. The missing CDR3 end, 3 residues past where the read stops, is filled in from the germline J gene. V usage is TRBV5-1 and J usage is TRBJ2-7, with D unclear. Trimming removed 0 bases at V and 1 base at J, with 5 bases between. CDR1 and CDR2 from the germline V gene are SGHRS and YFSETQ. The CDR3 runs 13 residues. CDR3 DNA (partial): TGCGCCAGCAGCTTGGATCAGTCCTACGAG. It translates to CASSLDQSYE. The whole CDR3 protein is CASSLDQSYEQYF.

This clone occurred many times. Read sequence stops 3 residues before the CDR3 end, and the germline J gene provides the missing end. The V call is TRBV20-1, the J call TRBJ1-4; TRBD1 is a possible D gene (5 bases). The CDR3 covers 14 residues. Germline assignment: CDR1 DFQATT and CDR2 SNEGSKA (reference sequence). The germline V and J ends were trimmed by 0 bases and 5 bases, with 10 bases remaining between them. The covered CDR3 bases are TGCAGTGCTAGAGAAGCGGGGACCAATGAAAAA. Translation gives CSAREAGTNEK. The entire CDR3 reads CSAREAGTNEKLFF.

This clone has a handful of counts. The read terminates 3 residues before the CDR3 end, so the remaining end is supplied by the germline J gene. The chain employs TRBV5-4 and TRBJ2-7; 11 nucleotides match TRBD1. J gave up 4 bases and V 4 bases, and 4 bases lay outside the gene matches. The CDR3 has 14 residues. Germline CDR1 is SGHNT and CDR2 is YYREEE (reference sequence). Here the CDR3 reads CASSGGTGGYEQYF. The sequenced CDR3 bases are TGTGCCAGCAGCGGGGGGACAGGGGGTTACGAG.

This clone has more than one count but fewer than ten. Read coverage stops 3 residues before the CDR3 terminus; the germline J gene supplies the remainder. The J gene is TRBJ2-3, the V gene TRBV29-1; the D gene is possibly TRBD2 (6 bases). From germline, CDR1 is SQVTM and CDR2 ANQGSEA. This CDR3 is 12 amino acids long. Here the CDR3 reads CSVGRGRETQYF. The sequenced CDR3 bases are TGCAGCGTTGGGCGGGGTCGAGAGACG.